A single sample is the source of the 8 T cell receptor beta chains below, sequenced in a study of cytomegalovirus exposure and HLA in healthy donors. The PCR had 60 Vbeta and 13 Jbeta primers. The protocol was immunoSEQ multiplex PCR, while the TCRdb copy is restricted to in-frame clones and leaves out a portion. The repertoire holds around 59,000 clones, about 80% seen once, with 3.9% in the top ten. Material: PBMCs. These receptors were obtained from a woman between 40 and 55 years old in good health and CMV-seronegative.

This chain joins TRBV6-5 and TRBJ2-7; 10 positions agree with TRBD1. J gave up 2 bases and V 6 bases, and 4 bases lay outside the gene matches. The CDR3 length is 14 residues. Germline CDR1 MNHEY, CDR2 SVGAGI. The DNA of the CDR3 is TGTGCCAGCAGACGGGACAGGGGCCCCTACGAGCAGTACTTC. Residues: CASRRDRGPYEQYF.

On this clone: The sample holds other DNA sequences that translate to the same CDR3. V is TRBV5-1 and J is TRBJ1-4; 7 nucleotides match TRBD1. Germline values: CDR1 SGHRS, CDR2 YFSETQ. V lost 4 bases to trimming and J lost 8 bases; unmatched junction nucleotides: 8. The CDR3 contains 14 residues. The CDR3 coding sequence is TGCGCCAGCAGCCTCCGGGACAGAGACGAAAAACTGTTTTTT. Translated, it gives CASSLRDRDEKLFF. Looking up the rest from reference TRBV5-1 and TRBJ1-4 gives the full variable domain: KAGVTQTPRYLIKTRGQQVTLSCSPISGHRSVSWYQQTPGQGLQFLFEYFSETQRNKGNFPGRFSGRQFSNSRSEMNVSTLELGDSALYLCASSLRDRDEKLFFGSGTQLSVL.

This chain uses TRBV15 with TRBJ1-3, with no clear D. The V end was cut by 0 bases, the J end by 1 base, with 10 bases between. Germline lookup yields CDR1 LNHNV and CDR2 YYDKDF (reference sequence). The CDR3 is 16 amino acids. The CDR3 DNA reads TGTGCCACCAGCAGAGACCCGGACTTGTCTGGAAACACCATATATTTT. Translated: CATSRDPDLSGNTIYF.

This clone was counted a single time. The CDR3 DNA is TGTGCCAGCAGTGAAGGCGGTCTAGCGGGAGCGTATTTT. It specifies CASSEGGLAGAYF. The V and J genes are TRBV6-1 and TRBJ2-3, with TRBD2 identical over 10 bases. The CDR3 extends over 13 amino acids. The germline V gene encodes CDR1 MNHNS and CDR2 SASEGT. The trim removed 1 base at V and 14 bases at J, leaving 6 bases unmatched.

The genes are TRBV19 and TRBJ2-4; TRBD2 aligns across 11 bases. CDR3 length: 17 amino acids. V trimming: 1 base; J trimming: 0 bases; junction bases outside the gene matches: 2. CDR1 is LNHDA and CDR2 is SQIVND in the germline V gene (reference sequence). The CDR3 sequence is CASSIGGTSGAKNIQYF. The CDR3 nucleotides read TGTGCCAGTAGTATAGGGGGGACTAGCGGAGCCAAAAACATTCAGTACTTC.

The V gene is TRBV9, the J gene TRBJ1-4; TRBD1 matches 9 bases. The CDR3 loop spans 15 amino acids. In germline, CDR1 is SGDLS, CDR2 YYNGEE. The V gene end was trimmed by 1 base and the J gene end by 5 bases; junction bases not matched to a gene: 3. Here the CDR3 reads CASSVTGTGNEKLFF. The CDR3 DNA reads as TGTGCCAGCAGCGTAACCGGGACAGGGAATGAAAAACTGTTTTTT.

This clone was detected only once. J is TRBJ2-7 and V is TRBV7-9; the D is unclear. The V and J ends lost 5 bases and 5 bases respectively, with 10 bases between them. The CDR3 runs 12 residues. Germline V gene data show CDR1 as SEHNR and CDR2 as FQNEAQ (reference sequence). CDR3 amino acids: CASSPNTHEQYF. CDR3 nucleotide sequence: TGTGCCAGCAGCCCGAACACCCACGAGCAGTACTTC.

This clone appeared a few times. This chain uses TRBV6-5 with TRBJ1-1; no firm D call. CDR3 length: 11 residues. Germline values: CDR1 MNHEY, CDR2 SVGAGI. Trimming cost V 6 bases and J 2 bases, with 4 bases left between them. CDR3 in DNA: TGTGCCAGCAGCTCCAACACTGAAGCTTTCTTT. Translation: CASSSNTEAFF.